Below are 2 T cell receptor beta chains sequenced from a single sample in a study of blood T cell repertoires in COVID-19. Method: immunoSEQ multiplex PCR; TCRdb's copy keeps in-frame clones and lacks some. The data hold approximately 450,000 clones, with about 89% observed a single time. Sequenced: peripheral blood. The receptors derive from a woman aged 25-40 years with acute or convalescent COVID-19.

This chain joins TRBV7-9 and TRBJ2-3; unclear D gene. V shed 2 bases and J shed 2 bases, with 2 bases lying between them. CDR1 is SEHNR, CDR2 FQNEAQ, per germline (reference sequence). This CDR3 has 12 amino acids. The CDR3 here is CASSLHTDTQYF. The CDR3 region has the DNA TGTGCCAGCAGCTTACACACAGATACGCAGTATTTT.

J is TRBJ2-2 and V is TRBV4-1; 9 nucleotides line up with TRBD1. From germline, CDR1 is MGHRA and CDR2 YSYEKL. V shed 0 bases, J shed 4 bases, and the junction held 15 bases outside the gene matches. The CDR3 runs 20 residues. The DNA for the CDR3 is TGCGCCAGCAGCCAAGATGGAAGGAACAGGGGGCACCGGGGCACCGGGGAGCTGTTTTTT. It translates to CASSQDGRNRGHRGTGELFF.